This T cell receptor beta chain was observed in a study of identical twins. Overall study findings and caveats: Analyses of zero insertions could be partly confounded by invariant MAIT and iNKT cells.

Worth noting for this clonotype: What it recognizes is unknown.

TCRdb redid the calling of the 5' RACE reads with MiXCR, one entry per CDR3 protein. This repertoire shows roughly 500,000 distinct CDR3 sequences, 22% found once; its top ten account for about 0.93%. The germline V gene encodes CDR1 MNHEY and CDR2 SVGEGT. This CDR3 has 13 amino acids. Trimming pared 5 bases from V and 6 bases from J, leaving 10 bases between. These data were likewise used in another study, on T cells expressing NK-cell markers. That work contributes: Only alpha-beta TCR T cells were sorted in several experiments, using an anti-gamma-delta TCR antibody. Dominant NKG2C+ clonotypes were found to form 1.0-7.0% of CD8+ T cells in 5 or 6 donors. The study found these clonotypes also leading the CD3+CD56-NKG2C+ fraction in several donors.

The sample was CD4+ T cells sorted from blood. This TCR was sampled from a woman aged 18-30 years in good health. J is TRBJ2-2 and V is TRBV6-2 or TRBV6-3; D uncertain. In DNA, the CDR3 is TGTGCCAGCAGTCCCTTAGTGGCCGGGGAGCTGTTTTTT. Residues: CASSPLVAGELFF.